The clone carrying this T cell receptor (beta chain) was observed many times. The antigen is unknown. Sequencing used immunoSEQ multiplex PCR; TCRdb keeps in-frame clones, though not all of them. The sample holds approximately 700,000 clones, approximately 73% seen once. The data were obtained in a study of shared clonotypes between healthy human individuals. Whole-study findings and limits: Among donors, clonotype sharing was expected to be affected by sequencing depth.

Trimming took 4 bases from V and 4 from J; bases not matched to a gene: 17. The CDR3 runs 18 residues. The germline V gene has CDR1 SGHDT and CDR2 YYEEEE. The receptor's source is a young woman in good health. The sequenced material came from memory CD4+ T cells sorted from blood. Subset indicated: CD45RA-negative fraction. The rearrangement joins TRBV5-6 to TRBJ2-1, with 7 bases lining up with TRBD1. In nucleotides, the CDR3 is TGTGCCAGCAGCCGGACCCCGGTGACAGGGAGTTTATACAATGAGCAGTTCTTC. Residues: CASSRTPVTGSLYNEQFF.